This T cell receptor (beta chain) originates from a study of blood T cell repertoires in COVID-19. Some clones are missing from TCRdb's copy, which holds only in-frame ones; the method was immunoSEQ multiplex PCR. The table lists about 110,000 clones, about 90% of them singletons. Germline V gene lookup returns CDR1 LNHDA and CDR2 SQIVND (reference sequence). The CDR3 covers 10 residues. The chain carries TRBV19 and TRBJ1-1, with a tentative D call TRBD1 (5 bases). The clonotype originates from a human donor in a cohort sampled during active COVID-19. The specimen sequenced was peripheral blood. Written as DNA, the CDR3 is TGTAGGGGCGGGGGCACTGAAGCTTTCTTT. Encoded protein: CRGGGTEAFF.